Below are 29 T cell receptor beta chains sequenced from a single sample in a study of sequential checkpoint blockade in melanoma. TCRdb's table, derived via immunoSEQ multiplex PCR, lists solely in-frame clones and lacks some. Altogether tens of thousands of clones are present, 70% to 90% being singletons, with the ten largest covering around 15%. Treatment defined: randomized to nivolumab then ipilimumab (arm A) or the reverse (arm B). The sample was CD8+ T cells sorted from blood (inferred from file names), taken from a patient given nivolumab and ipilimumab in sequence. Every receptor here comes from a human donor with melanoma.

This chain joins TRBV6-4 and TRBJ2-3, with 10 nucleotides matching TRBD1. This CDR3 spans 14 amino acids. The V segment lost 3 bases and the J segment 4 bases; nucleotides outside the gene matches: 1. Germline CDR1 and CDR2: MRHNA and SNTAGT. This CDR3 reads CASSEGTGADTQYF. For the CDR3, the DNA is TGTGCCAGCAGTGAGGGGACAGGGGCAGATACGCAGTATTTT.

The V and J genes are TRBV6-5 and TRBJ1-1, with D perhaps TRBD1 (5 bases). The germline gives CDR1 MNHEY, CDR2 SVGAGI. The CDR3 is 13 residues long. Trimming stripped 5 bases from V and 1 base from J, with 8 bases between. In DNA form, the CDR3 reads TGTGCCAGCAGTAACACAGGGAACACTGAAGCTTTCTTT. This encodes CASSNTGNTEAFF.

The chain couples TRBV28 to TRBJ2-5, with a tentative D call TRBD1 (5 bases). V was trimmed by 2 bases and J by 3 bases, leaving 16 bases between them. There are 16 residues in the CDR3. Germline-derived CDR1 and CDR2 are MDHEN and SYDVKM. The CDR3 here is CASSLRQSALKETQYF. The CDR3 nucleotides are TGTGCCAGCAGTTTACGACAGTCGGCGTTAAAAGAGACCCAGTACTTC.

The chain combines TRBV25-1 with TRBJ1-4; TRBD1 might be the D (5 bases). Trimming left V 0 bases short and J 6 bases short, with 17 bases between. Germline CDR1 is MGHDK and CDR2 is SYGVNS. The CDR3 is 17 amino acids. As DNA, the CDR3 is TGTGCCAGCAGTGAATATGGGAGGGGCAGGGAGGATGAAAAACTGTTTTTT. Translation gives CASSEYGRGREDEKLFF.

The sample holds a few counts of this clone. The chain recombines TRBV9 with TRBJ2-1; TRBD1 aligns across 9 bases. This CDR3 region has 15 residues. The germline gives CDR1 SGDLS, CDR2 YYNGEE. The J segment lost 5 bases and the V segment lost 6 bases, leaving 9 bases of the junction unmatched. The CDR3 region is CASTSTGTGNNEQFF. The DNA of the CDR3 is TGTGCCAGCACCTCTACCGGGACAGGGAACAATGAGCAGTTCTTC.

V gene TRBV4-2 combines with J gene TRBJ1-3; TRBD1 might be the D (6 bases). From germline, CDR1 is LGHNA and CDR2 YNFKEQ. The V gene lost 1 base and the J gene lost 2 bases, with 12 bases spanning the gap. The CDR3 is 16 residues long. CDR3 sequence (DNA): TGTGCCAGCAGCCAAGCCTCAGGGGTACCTGGAAACACCATATATTTT. It is translated as CASSQASGVPGNTIYF.

This clone appeared a few times. This chain joins TRBV14 and TRBJ2-1, with 10 nucleotides matching TRBD2. Germline V lookup: CDR1 SGHDN, CDR2 FVKESK. The CDR3 has 14 amino acids. V was clipped by 5 bases and J by 9 bases; unmatched bases: 7. The DNA of the CDR3 is TGTGCCAGCAGCTTAGCGGGAGGCTCGGGTGAGCAGTTCTTC. Translated: CASSLAGGSGEQFF. The entire variable domain, with the rest obtained from reference TRBV14 and TRBJ2-1, is as follows: EAGVTQFPSHSVIEKGQTVTLRCDPISGHDNLYWYRRVMGKEIKFLLHFVKESKQDESGMPNNRFLAERTGGTYSTLKVQPAELEDSGVYFCASSLAGGSGEQFFGPGTRLTVL.

This sequence joins TRBV5-6 and TRBJ2-7, with 9 positions matching TRBD1. The junction had 12 bases not matched to a gene; V was cut back by 2 bases and J by 3 bases. This CDR3 comprises 17 residues. The germline V gene has CDR1 SGHDT and CDR2 YYEEEE. In nucleotides, the CDR3 is TGTGCCAGCAGCTTCGGACAGGGGCCCCCCACGCGCTACGAGCAGTACTTC. It codes for CASSFGQGPPTRYEQYF.

This clone was detected only once. J is TRBJ2-5 and V is TRBV5-4; TRBD1 is a possible D gene (6 bases). Trimming cost V 0 bases and J 1 base, with 13 bases left between them. CDR1 and CDR2 from the germline V gene are SGHNT and YYREEE (reference sequence). This CDR3 contains 16 residues. The CDR3 loop reads CASSLVQGSIQETQYF. As DNA, the CDR3 is TGTGCCAGCAGCTTGGTACAGGGTTCAATCCAAGAGACCCAGTACTTC.

The chain has TRBV27 and TRBJ2-3; D remains unclear. Trimming removed 3 bases at V and 2 bases at J, with 6 bases between. This CDR3 is 13 amino acids long. The germline V gene encodes CDR1 MNHEY and CDR2 SMNVEV (reference sequence). CDR3 in amino acids: CASSFPFTDTQYF. CDR3 nucleotides: TGTGCCAGCAGTTTCCCCTTCACAGATACGCAGTATTTT.

The rearrangement links TRBV9 to TRBJ2-7; unclear D gene. The CDR3 spans 13 residues. The germline V gene encodes CDR1 SGDLS and CDR2 YYNGEE. Trimming took 4 bases from V and 5 from J, leaving 13 bases between them. CDR3 sequence: CASSPAAVDEQYF. The DNA of the CDR3 is TGTGCCAGCAGCCCCGCGGCCGTAGACGAGCAGTACTTC.

This clone occurred a few times. The chain has TRBV7-9 and TRBJ1-2; 7 nucleotides agree with TRBD1. The germline V gene encodes CDR1 SEHNR and CDR2 FQNEAQ (reference sequence). The CDR3 is 15 amino acids. With 6 bases clipped from V and 0 bases from J, the junction kept 7 bases outside the gene matches. The chain's CDR3 is CASRPGQPANYGYTF. As DNA, the CDR3 is TGTGCCAGCAGACCGGGACAGCCGGCTAACTATGGCTACACCTTC.

Only a few counts were recorded for this clone. V gene TRBV28 combines with J gene TRBJ1-5; D gene ambiguous. Between the trimmed V and J ends, which lost 6 bases and 4 bases, there was a span of 16 bases. The CDR3 spans 15 residues. CDR1 MDHEN and CDR2 SYDVKM come from the germline V gene. This chain's CDR3 is CASSTTEEGNQPQHF. The CDR3 DNA is TGTGCCAGCAGCACCACAGAGGAGGGAAATCAGCCCCAGCATTTT.

Turning to this clone: At one end, the junction sequence differs from germline, possibly due to a read error. The chain employs TRBV7-7 and TRBJ2-1; D gene uncertain. The germline V gene encodes CDR1 SSHAT and CDR2 FNYEAQ (reference sequence). The CDR3 runs 13 residues. The CDR3 sequence is CASSRQEENEQFF. The CDR3 DNA is TGTGCTAGCAGCAGGCAAGAGGAGAATGAGCAGTTCTTC.

As DNA, the CDR3 is TGTGCCAGCAGTCGCGGACAGGGCAACACTGAAGCTTTCTTT. Its protein is CASSRGQGNTEAFF. The V gene is TRBV28, the J gene TRBJ1-1; TRBD1 agrees at 8 bases. This CDR3 spans 14 amino acids. V trimming: 5 bases; J trimming: 2 bases; junction bases outside the gene matches: 4. Germline V CDR1 and CDR2: MDHEN, SYDVKM.

The chain combines TRBV19 with TRBJ2-2, with D tentatively TRBD2 (6 bases). CDR3 length: 14 residues. V lost 9 bases, J lost 4 bases, and 15 bases lay in between. The germline V gene encodes CDR1 LNHDA and CDR2 SQIVND (reference sequence). The CDR3 nucleotides read TGTGCCAGCCGAGAACGGGAGAGCACCGGGGAGCTGTTTTTT. Its translation is CASRERESTGELFF.

This clone was recorded only once. This chain connects TRBV7-9 to TRBJ2-1; D is perhaps TRBD1 (6 bases). Germline values: CDR1 SEHNR, CDR2 FQNEAQ (reference sequence). The CDR3 sequence is 15 residues long. Trimming shortened V by 5 bases and J by 6 bases, and 17 bases separated the two germline ends. For the CDR3, the DNA is TGTGCCAGCAGCCCCAGGACAGCGGCCGGCAATGAGCAGTTCTTC. This gives the protein CASSPRTAAGNEQFF.

The rearrangement links TRBV30 to TRBJ1-6, with 8 bases that match TRBD1. Trimming removed 3 bases from V and 7 bases from J; junction bases left unmatched: 14. Looked up from germline, CDR1 is GTSNPN and CDR2 is SVGIG (reference sequence). The CDR3 runs 17 residues. The CDR3 sequence is CAWSDLQGARRNSPLHF. The CDR3 DNA reads as TGTGCCTGGAGCGATCTCCAGGGGGCTCGGAGAAATTCACCCCTCCACTTT.

On this clone itself: The junction departs from germline at one end; a sequencing error may be responsible. The chain couples TRBV7-7 to TRBJ2-5, with TRBD2 matching over 7 bases. Germline values: CDR1 SSHAT, CDR2 FNYEAQ (reference sequence). This CDR3 contains 14 residues. CDR3: CASSFGQGGETQYF. As DNA, the CDR3 is TGTGCTAGCAGCTTCGGGCAGGGAGGGGAGACCCAGTACTTC.

The CDR3 protein is CASSSGTQNNEQFF. In nucleotides, the CDR3 is TGTGCCAGCAGTTCCGGGACACAGAACAATGAGCAGTTCTTC. This rearrangement joins TRBV27 to TRBJ2-1, with TRBD1 as a possible D gene (6 bases). Deletions cut 4 bases from V and 5 bases from J, with 12 bases between. The CDR3 runs to 14 residues. From germline, CDR1 is MNHEY and CDR2 SMNVEV (reference sequence).

This chain joins TRBV19 and TRBJ2-1, with D maybe TRBD2 (6 bases). This CDR3 spans 16 amino acids. Germline-derived CDR1 and CDR2 are LNHDA and SQIVND (reference sequence). With 1 base removed from V and 7 bases from J, the gap between germline ends came to 17 bases. The CDR3 loop reads CASSIVLWAGRNEQFF. The CDR3 DNA follows: TGTGCCAGTAGTATAGTTCTTTGGGCAGGGAGGAATGAGCAGTTCTTC.

The genes are TRBV9 and TRBJ2-3; the match to TRBD1 covers 7 bases. From germline, CDR1 is SGDLS and CDR2 YYNGEE. V was clipped by 4 bases and J by 0 bases; unmatched bases: 5. The length of the CDR3 is 15 residues. CDR3 region: CASSSGQYSTDTQYF. DNA of the CDR3: TGTGCCAGCAGCTCGGGACAGTATAGCACAGATACGCAGTATTTT.

This clone was seen a single time. This rearrangement joins TRBV10-3 to TRBJ2-1; 9 positions agree with TRBD2. CDR1 and CDR2 (germline): ENHRY, SYGVKD. J lost 4 bases, V lost 5 bases, and 27 bases had no gene match. The CDR3 sequence is 22 residues long. The CDR3 nucleotides read TGTGCCATCAGTCATCCGGGACAGCCCTCGAACTTTAGCGGGAGTAGGTACAATGAGCAGTTCTTC. It yields the protein CAISHPGQPSNFSGSRYNEQFF.

The genes are TRBV7-8 and TRBJ2-5; 7 positions match TRBD2. Germline loops: CDR1 SGHVS, CDR2 FQNEAQ. CDR3 length: 17 amino acids. Trimming cost V 3 bases and J 2 bases; bases outside gene matches: 12. CDR3 in amino acids: CASSFKPAGNLQETQYF. The CDR3 nucleotides are TGTGCCAGCAGCTTCAAGCCAGCGGGGAACCTACAAGAGACCCAGTACTTC.

This clone was seen a single time. V usage is TRBV18 and J usage is TRBJ1-1; 11 positions agree with TRBD1. From germline, CDR1 is KGHSH and CDR2 LQKENI. The CDR3 runs 16 residues. The trim removed 3 bases at V and 7 bases at J, leaving 10 bases unmatched. CDR3 sequence (DNA): TGTGCCAGCTCACCCCTAAGGACAGGGGGCCAGGGTGAAGCTTTCTTT. As protein: CASSPLRTGGQGEAFF.

The rearrangement joins TRBV9 to TRBJ2-2, with 7 bases aligning to TRBD2. Trimming removed 1 base from V and 8 bases from J; junction bases left unmatched: 2. Germline assignment: CDR1 SGDLS and CDR2 YYNGEE. The CDR3 has 13 residues. In DNA form, the CDR3 reads TGTGCCAGCAGCGTAACGGGAGGAGGGGAGCTGTTTTTT. Translating it yields CASSVTGGGELFF.

This clone was counted a single time. The V gene is TRBV27, the J gene TRBJ2-7; D is unresolved. Germline V gene data show CDR1 as MNHEY and CDR2 as SMNVEV (reference sequence). The CDR3 is made up of 12 amino acids. V was trimmed by 4 bases and J by 1 base, leaving 5 bases between them. CDR3 DNA sequence: TGTGCCAGCAGTTCCTCTTCCTACGAGCAGTACTTC. It encodes CASSSSSYEQYF.

V and J are TRBV6-1 and TRBJ2-7, with TRBD2 as a possible D gene (6 bases). V shed 5 bases and J shed 3 bases, with 14 bases lying between them. The CDR3 totals 14 residues. CDR1 MNHNS and CDR2 SASEGT come from the germline V gene. CDR3 coding DNA: TGTGCCAGCAGTTTGACTAGGGTCGGCTACGAGCAGTACTTC. Its protein product is CASSLTRVGYEQYF.

The chain couples TRBV7-2 to TRBJ2-5, with D uncertain. The DNA end is more similar to TRBJ2-7, so the J call may be wrong. This CDR3 is built from 13 residues. CDR1 and CDR2 (germline): SGHTA, FQGNSA. The CDR3 here is CASSFASSYEQYF. CDR3 nucleotide sequence: TGTGCCAGCAGCTTCGCAAGCTCCTACGAGCAGTACTTC.